The 32 T cell receptor beta chains listed next were all sequenced from one sample in a study of cytomegalovirus exposure and HLA in healthy donors. Amplification used 60 Vbeta primers and 13 Jbeta primers. The repertoire was sequenced with immunoSEQ multiplex PCR; TCRdb's copy has only in-frame clones and lacks some. The sample lists under 200,000 clones; 75% to 80% were seen once. The source material was PBMCs. Every receptor here comes from a woman between 40 and 55 years old in good health and CMV-seronegative.

This rearrangement joins TRBV7-2 to TRBJ1-4; 7 bases match TRBD1. CDR1 and CDR2 from the germline V gene are SGHTA and FQGNSA. V was pared by 4 bases and J by 6 bases, with 8 bases of the junction left unmatched. This CDR3 region has 15 residues. The CDR3: CASSSDRVGDEKLFF. Here the CDR3 DNA reads TGTGCCAGCAGCTCCGACAGGGTAGGTGATGAAAAACTGTTTTTT.

Of note for this clone: A read error may account for a junction end that differs from germline. The chain has TRBV7-2 and TRBJ2-1; 10 bases align to TRBD2. Germline V gene data show CDR1 as SGHTA and CDR2 as FQGNSA. The CDR3 length is 15 residues. The CDR3 region has the DNA TGTGCCAGCAGCGCCACTAGCGGGGTCTCTAATGGGCAGTTCTTC. Encoded protein: CASSATSGVSNGQFF.

The chain couples TRBV5-1 to TRBJ2-3; 7 nucleotides align to TRBD1. The CDR3 length is 14 residues. Germline values: CDR1 SGHRS, CDR2 YFSETQ. Germline trimming cut 7 bases from V and 1 base from J; bases unmatched to any gene: 6. In DNA, the CDR3 is TGCGCCAGCGAGGCCACAGGGGGCACAGATACGCAGTATTTT. This translates into CASEATGGTDTQYF.

The chain links TRBV5-1 to TRBJ2-3, with 10 bases aligning to TRBD1. Germline V lookup: CDR1 SGHRS, CDR2 YFSETQ. Trimming cost V 3 bases and J 3 bases; bases outside gene matches: 1. The CDR3 runs to 14 residues. Here the CDR3 DNA reads TGCGCCAGCAGCTGGGACAGGGGAACAGATACGCAGTATTTT. Translated, it gives CASSWDRGTDTQYF. Variable domain in full (rest from reference TRBV5-1 and TRBJ2-3): KAGVTQTPRYLIKTRGQQVTLSCSPISGHRSVSWYQQTPGQGLQFLFEYFSETQRNKGNFPGRFSGRQFSNSRSEMNVSTLELGDSALYLCASSWDRGTDTQYFGPGTRLTVL.

The V and J genes are TRBV7-3 and TRBJ2-1; 8 nucleotides agree with TRBD1. This CDR3 contains 14 residues. The germline V gene has CDR1 SGHTA and CDR2 FQGTGA. The trim removed 5 bases at V and 4 bases at J, leaving 4 bases unmatched. CDR3 region: CASSPGQAYNEQFF. The CDR3 DNA reads TGTGCCAGCAGCCCGGGACAGGCTTACAATGAGCAGTTCTTC. Using reference TRBV7-3 and TRBJ2-1 for the parts outside the CDR3, the full variable domain is GAGVSQTPSNKVTEKGKYVELRCDPISGHTALYWYRQSLGQGPEFLIYFQGTGAADDSGLPNDRFFAVRPEGSVSTLKIQRTERGDSAVYLCASSPGQAYNEQFFGPGTRLTVL.

The J gene is TRBJ2-7, the V gene TRBV12-2; the table's D call, TRBD1, was not checked against the DNA. TRBV12-2 is classified as a pseudogene. CDR3 length: 16 amino acids. CDR3: CASRSRQGRNGYEQYF. CDR3 coding DNA: TGTGCAAGTCGTTCCCGACAGGGCAGGAACGGCTACGAGCAGTACTTC.

The chain is built from TRBV5-1 and TRBJ2-7; 7 positions agree with TRBD1. From germline, CDR1 is SGHRS and CDR2 YFSETQ. The CDR3 consists of 14 residues. The J segment lost 6 bases and the V segment lost 0 bases, leaving 6 bases of the junction unmatched. The CDR3: CASSLGGGFTEQYF. DNA of the CDR3: TGCGCCAGCAGCTTGGGAGGGGGCTTTACCGAGCAGTACTTC.

This clone appeared a few times. The gene calls are TRBV27 and TRBJ1-5, with 8 bases aligning to TRBD1. CDR3 length: 20 residues. CDR1 is MNHEY and CDR2 is SMNVEV in the germline V gene (reference sequence). The trim removed 6 bases at V and 4 bases at J, leaving 23 bases unmatched. CDR3 sequence reads: CASRQYPDRGGGGPNQPQHF. As DNA, the CDR3 is TGTGCCAGCAGACAATACCCAGACAGGGGTGGTGGAGGACCTAATCAGCCCCAGCATTTT.

The chain combines TRBV14 with TRBJ1-1; D ambiguous. The CDR3 is 13 residues long. Germline V gene data show CDR1 as SGHDN and CDR2 as FVKESK. V lost 6 bases to trimming and J lost 4 bases, with 12 bases between them. CDR3 in DNA: TGTGCCAGCAGTCTCCTGGCGGGCACTGAAGCTTTCTTT. Translating it yields CASSLLAGTEAFF.

The chain employs TRBV5-1 and TRBJ1-1; D ambiguous. In germline, CDR1 is SGHRS, CDR2 YFSETQ. This CDR3 contains 14 residues. Trimming stripped 0 bases from V and 2 bases from J, with 8 bases between. The CDR3, as DNA: TGCGCCAGCAGCTTGGGCCCCACTAACACTGAAGCTTTCTTT. This gives the protein CASSLGPTNTEAFF.

The V call is TRBV6-5, the J call TRBJ1-2, with D possibly matching TRBD1 (5 bases). CDR3 size: 15 residues. Germline V CDR1 and CDR2: MNHEY, SVGAGI. V lost 4 bases, J lost 3 bases, and 15 bases lay in between. This CDR3 is CASSWEGGTHYGYTF. CDR3 nucleotide sequence: TGTGCCAGCAGTTGGGAGGGAGGGACCCACTATGGCTACACCTTC.

This chain connects TRBV19 to TRBJ1-2; TRBD1 might be the D (6 bases). Per germline, CDR1 LNHDA and CDR2 SQIVND (reference sequence). Trimming removed 4 bases from V and 4 bases from J, with 10 bases in between. The CDR3 totals 13 residues. The CDR3 region is CASSKLDSYGYTF. CDR3 in DNA: TGTGCCAGTAGTAAACTGGACAGCTATGGCTACACCTTC.

V and J are TRBV29-1 and TRBJ2-3, with 9 bases lining up with TRBD2. V shed 3 bases, J shed 2 bases, and the junction held 6 bases outside the gene matches. Germline V gene data show CDR1 as SQVTM and CDR2 as ANQGSEA. The CDR3 extends over 15 amino acids. The CDR3 nucleotides are TGCAGCGTTGAGTGGCTAGCGGGGACCACAGATACGCAGTATTTT. Its protein product is CSVEWLAGTTDTQYF.

This clone appeared a few times. The genes are TRBV5-1 and TRBJ2-2; 9 bases agree with TRBD2. J gave up 6 bases and V 6 bases, and 9 bases lay outside the gene matches. Germline V gene lookup returns CDR1 SGHRS and CDR2 YFSETQ. This CDR3 has 15 amino acids. The CDR3 loop is CASKPTAGGPGELFF. The CDR3 region has the DNA TGCGCCAGCAAACCGACAGCGGGGGGCCCCGGGGAGCTGTTTTTT.

The chain joins TRBV7-9 to TRBJ1-1, with 8 bases identical to TRBD1. CDR1 and CDR2 (germline): SEHNR, FQNEAQ (reference sequence). V was pared by 3 bases and J by 11 bases, with 11 bases of the junction left unmatched. The CDR3 contains 14 residues. The CDR3: CASSFTSAGQEAFF. For the CDR3, the DNA is TGTGCCAGCAGCTTTACGTCAGCGGGACAGGAGGCTTTCTTT.

Note on this clone: In the same sample, other DNA sequences code for this CDR3. The genes are TRBV19 and TRBJ1-5; unclear D gene. The V end was cut by 5 bases, the J end by 0 bases, with 11 bases between. The CDR3 runs to 15 residues. The V gene's germline CDR1 is LNHDA and CDR2 SQIVND (reference sequence). The CDR3 reads CASSAGLYSNQPQHF. The DNA of the CDR3 is TGTGCCAGTAGTGCGGGCCTCTATAGCAATCAGCCCCAGCATTTT.

There are a few counts of this clone. The rearrangement uses TRBV2 and TRBJ1-6; TRBD1 might be the D (5 bases). The V end was cut by 4 bases, the J end by 6 bases, with 10 bases between. Looked up from germline, CDR1 is SNHLY and CDR2 is FYNNEI. The CDR3 covers 14 residues. The CDR3 here is CASSVDNSNSPLHF. DNA for the CDR3: TGTGCCAGCAGTGTGGACAATTCTAATTCACCCCTCCACTTT.

The rearrangement links TRBV7-9 to TRBJ2-5; 7 bases agree with TRBD1. With V trimmed by 3 bases and J by 5 bases, 15 bases remained unmatched. From germline, CDR1 is SEHNR and CDR2 FQNEAQ (reference sequence). This CDR3 region has 17 residues. CDR3 protein: CASSLPIGQAGRETQYF. The CDR3 DNA sequence: TGTGCCAGCAGCTTGCCGATAGGACAGGCCGGAAGGGAGACCCAGTACTTC.

The V call is TRBV12-5, the J call TRBJ2-7; 9 bases agree with TRBD2. With 2 bases clipped from V and 0 bases from J, the junction kept 8 bases outside the gene matches. Germline CDR1 is LGHNT and CDR2 is FRNRAP. CDR3 length: 17 residues. In DNA form, the CDR3 reads TGTGCTAGTGGTTTGAGTCGGACTAGCGATATCTCCTACGAGCAGTACTTC. Residues: CASGLSRTSDISYEQYF.

The J gene is TRBJ1-5, the V gene TRBV27, with TRBD1 as a possible D gene (5 bases). Germline CDR1 is MNHEY and CDR2 is SMNVEV (reference sequence). V was pared by 5 bases and J by 3 bases, with 14 bases between. The length of the CDR3 is 15 residues. The CDR3 DNA is TGTGCCAGCAGTGGCCAGGGTTTGGCCAATCAGCCCCAGCATTTT. This encodes CASSGQGLANQPQHF.

V usage is TRBV28 and J usage is TRBJ1-2, with D hard to call. CDR3 length: 14 residues. V was cut by 4 bases and J by 4 bases, with 13 bases left in between. Germline loops: CDR1 MDHEN, CDR2 SYDVKM. The CDR3 sequence: CASSSPGRTYGYTF. As DNA, the CDR3 is TGTGCCAGCAGTTCCCCGGGAAGAACCTATGGCTACACCTTC.

The chain has TRBV7-9 and TRBJ2-3; TRBD2 aligns across 7 bases. J was trimmed by 3 bases and V by 6 bases; bases with no gene match: 6. Per germline, CDR1 SEHNR and CDR2 FQNEAQ (reference sequence). This CDR3 comprises 14 residues. CDR3 amino acids: CASRGLVITDTQYF. In nucleotides, the CDR3 is TGTGCCAGCAGAGGACTAGTCATAACAGATACGCAGTATTTT.

The rearrangement links TRBV15 to TRBJ1-3; possible D gene TRBD1, 6 bases. Germline assignment: CDR1 LNHNV and CDR2 YYDKDF (reference sequence). V lost 4 bases, J lost 1 base, and 8 bases lay in between. This CDR3 is 14 amino acids long. The CDR3 DNA reads TGTGCCACCAGCAACAGGGTTTCTGGAAACACCATATATTTT. Protein: CATSNRVSGNTIYF.

The rearrangement links TRBV28 to TRBJ1-6; no firm D call. The germline V and J ends were trimmed by 2 bases and 5 bases, with 10 bases remaining between them. Germline CDR1 is MDHEN and CDR2 is SYDVKM. The CDR3 is 15 amino acids. The CDR3 reads CASSLVSGDNSPLHF. The DNA for the CDR3 is TGTGCCAGCAGTTTAGTTTCCGGGGATAATTCACCCCTCCACTTT.

This clone was recorded once. The chain has TRBV2 and TRBJ2-7; TRBD2 agrees at 11 bases. Germline V gene sequence: CDR1 SNHLY, CDR2 FYNNEI. V shed 5 bases, J shed 3 bases, and the junction held 6 bases outside the gene matches. CDR3 length: 15 residues. The CDR3 DNA is TGTGCCAGCAGTTACCTAGCGGGGGGCAACTACGAGCAGTACTTC. This sequence encodes CASSYLAGGNYEQYF.

CDR3 protein: CASSPRDRNTEAFF. CDR3 nucleotide sequence: TGTGCCAGCAGCCCCCGGGACAGGAACACTGAAGCTTTCTTT. The chain couples TRBV27 to TRBJ1-1; 7 bases fit TRBD1. Germline CDR1 MNHEY, CDR2 SMNVEV (reference sequence). The CDR3 spans 14 residues. V trimming: 6 bases; J trimming: 1 base; junction bases outside the gene matches: 5.

The gene calls are TRBV5-1 and TRBJ2-7; D may be TRBD1 (6 bases). This CDR3 is built from 13 residues. Germline CDR1 SGHRS, CDR2 YFSETQ. Trimming left V 4 bases short and J 0 bases short, with 8 bases between. In DNA, the CDR3 is TGCGCCAGCAGCCCGGACAGCTCCTACGAGCAGTACTTC. Its translation: CASSPDSSYEQYF. The full variable domain, rest sourced from reference TRBV5-1 and TRBJ2-7, is KAGVTQTPRYLIKTRGQQVTLSCSPISGHRSVSWYQQTPGQGLQFLFEYFSETQRNKGNFPGRFSGRQFSNSRSEMNVSTLELGDSALYLCASSPDSSYEQYFGPGTRLTVT.

The rearrangement joins TRBV5-5 to TRBJ1-3; D uncertain. The CDR3 consists of 15 residues. V was clipped by 3 bases and J by 0 bases, with 10 bases between them. Germline CDR1 and CDR2: SGHKS and YYEKEE (reference sequence). The DNA of the CDR3 is TGTGCCAGCAGCTCTTTCGGGTACTCTGGAAACACCATATATTTT. Its protein product is CASSSFGYSGNTIYF.

V is TRBV7-2 and J is TRBJ1-3, with 8 positions matching TRBD1. CDR1 and CDR2 from the germline V gene are SGHTA and FQGNSA. The ends lost 4 bases at V and 0 bases at J; junction bases unmatched: 8. The CDR3 is made up of 17 amino acids. This CDR3 is CASSSHRGVFSGNTIYF. The CDR3 bases are TGTGCCAGCAGCTCCCACAGGGGGGTGTTCTCTGGAAACACCATATATTTT.

This clone turned up a few times. This chain joins TRBV4-1 and TRBJ1-1, with a tentative D call TRBD1 (6 bases). CDR1 is MGHRA, CDR2 YSYEKL, per germline. The length of the CDR3 is 14 residues. Deletions cut 4 bases from V and 0 bases from J, with 9 bases between. CDR3 protein: CASSLWTVNTEAFF. The CDR3 DNA reads TGCGCCAGCAGCCTCTGGACAGTGAACACTGAAGCTTTCTTT.

The chain uses TRBV9 and TRBJ2-1, with D hard to call. Trimming took off 2 bases at V and 0 bases at J, with 9 bases between the two ends. Looked up from germline, CDR1 is SGDLS and CDR2 is YYNGEE. The CDR3 is 15 amino acids. The CDR3 loop is CASSVQPGSYNEQFF. Here the CDR3 DNA reads TGTGCCAGCAGCGTTCAGCCAGGCTCCTACAATGAGCAGTTCTTC.

The V call is TRBV5-3, the J call TRBJ1-2; possible D gene TRBD1, 5 bases. TRBV5-3 is an ORF, and what it does is uncertain. The CDR3 runs 16 residues. V lost 4 bases and J 4 bases, leaving 20 bases between the germline ends. Here the CDR3 reads CARSLKRTDNCYGYTF. CDR3 DNA: TGTGCCAGAAGCCTAAAAAGGACGGACAACTGCTATGGCTACACCTTC.